These T cell receptor beta chains were read from a single sample in a study of T cell changes during pregnancy in multiple sclerosis. Assay used: immunoSEQ multiplex PCR; TCRdb lists only in-frame clones, some missing. The table shows 65,000 to 95,000 clones, with approximately 91% occurring only once. The sequences come from peripheral blood, collected before pregnancy. These receptors came from a female donor with multiple sclerosis, enrolled in a pregnancy study. Both conserved end residues are part of each CDR3. Each record gives: CDR3 protein, V gene, clone size, J gene. Expanded clones are given a class, and other clones once, few, many or no size at all.

cdr3_aa: CASREFSGLVQTQYF
v_call: TRBV2
clone_size: once
j_call: TRBJ2-5

cdr3_aa: CASSRPGGGSYNSPLHF
v_call: TRBV7-8
clone_size: NA
j_call: TRBJ1-6

cdr3_aa: CASSFLASSYEQYF
v_call: TRBV7-9
clone_size: NA
j_call: TRBJ2-7

cdr3_aa: CASTWGPTISEQFF
v_call: TRBV5-4
clone_size: once
j_call: TRBJ2-1

cdr3_aa: CASHPIYTTSPLHF
v_call: TRBV6-1
clone_size: NA
j_call: TRBJ1-6

cdr3_aa: CASSLGPARGGLAEAFF
v_call: TRBV11-2
clone_size: NA
j_call: TRBJ1-1

cdr3_aa: CASSIDPGQKLFF
v_call: TRBV19
clone_size: once
j_call: TRBJ1-4

cdr3_aa: CASSLGGQGEKLFF
v_call: TRBV28
clone_size: few
j_call: TRBJ1-4

cdr3_aa: CASRGRDRELFALEAFF
v_call: TRBV28
clone_size: NA
j_call: TRBJ1-1

cdr3_aa: CASSVGLANLYEQYF
v_call: TRBV9
clone_size: NA
j_call: TRBJ2-7

cdr3_aa: CASSKAGGLPSYEQYF
v_call: TRBV7-2
clone_size: NA
j_call: TRBJ2-7

cdr3_aa: CANQQGMNTEAFF
v_call: TRBV9
clone_size: few
j_call: TRBJ1-1

cdr3_aa: CASSLAPGFNYGYTF
v_call: TRBV5-1
clone_size: NA
j_call: TRBJ1-2

cdr3_aa: CASSQTGQYLNEKLFF
v_call: TRBV5-6
clone_size: NA
j_call: TRBJ1-4

cdr3_aa: CAVSGWEGTGSGYGYTF
v_call: TRBV19
clone_size: NA
j_call: TRBJ1-2

cdr3_aa: CASSPDRPDTQYF
v_call: TRBV7-2
clone_size: NA
j_call: TRBJ2-3

cdr3_aa: CASSYDGLAGGTDTQYF
v_call: TRBV2
clone_size: NA
j_call: TRBJ2-3

cdr3_aa: CASSFFWRRGSSTDTQYF
v_call: TRBV7-2
clone_size: NA
j_call: TRBJ2-3

cdr3_aa: CASSLSRGNTIYF
v_call: TRBV27
clone_size: NA
j_call: TRBJ1-3

cdr3_aa: CASSPLEDRVGTEAFF
v_call: TRBV18
clone_size: NA
j_call: TRBJ1-1

cdr3_aa: CASSLLYAPTGETQYF
v_call: TRBV5-1
clone_size: NA
j_call: TRBJ2-5

cdr3_aa: CAISESGTYEQYF
v_call: TRBV10-3
clone_size: NA
j_call: TRBJ2-7

cdr3_aa: CASSLGGGINQPQHF
v_call: TRBV5-1
clone_size: NA
j_call: TRBJ1-5

cdr3_aa: CASSQDSGTGNEQYF
v_call: TRBV4-3
clone_size: few
j_call: TRBJ2-7

cdr3_aa: CASSQELAVNTEAFF
v_call: TRBV4-3
clone_size: NA
j_call: TRBJ1-1

cdr3_aa: CASSQDTEGPLVWIQYF
v_call: TRBV4-1
clone_size: NA
j_call: TRBJ2-4

cdr3_aa: CASSLTLETEAFF
v_call: TRBV28
clone_size: NA
j_call: TRBJ1-1